The 21 T cell receptor beta chains below all came from one sample that was sequenced in a study of cytomegalovirus exposure and HLA in healthy donors. TCRdb's table, derived via immunoSEQ multiplex PCR, lists solely in-frame clones and lacks some. The repertoire has about 360,000 clones, 86% of them found once; the top ten carry 0.8% to 0.85%. Source material: PBMCs. The source is a woman younger than 30 in good health and CMV-seronegative.

The chain uses TRBV28 and TRBJ2-7, with 9 bases that match TRBD1. V shed 7 bases and J 0 bases; nucleotides not matched to a gene: 10. Germline loops: CDR1 MDHEN, CDR2 SYDVKM. The CDR3 totals 16 residues. The CDR3 spells CASTQLRDRVSYEQYF. The CDR3 nucleotides are TGTGCCAGCACTCAACTCCGGGACAGGGTCTCCTACGAGCAGTACTTC. Variable domain in full (rest from reference TRBV28 and TRBJ2-7): DVKVTQSSRYLVKRTGEKVFLECVQDMDHENMFWYRQDPGLGLRLIYFSYDVKMKEKGDIPEGYSVSREKKERFSLILESASTNQTSMYLCASTQLRDRVSYEQYFGPGTRLTVT.

The rearrangement uses TRBV7-9 and TRBJ1-4, with D maybe TRBD1 (6 bases). The CDR3 length is 13 residues. V lost 4 bases and J 9 bases, leaving 12 bases between the germline ends. From germline, CDR1 is SEHNR and CDR2 FQNEAQ (reference sequence). CDR3 in DNA: TGTGCCAGCAGCTCGGGACAAGGTCAAAAACTGTTTTTT. It is translated as CASSSGQGQKLFF.

This clone was counted once. This sequence joins TRBV6-1 and TRBJ1-5; 7 bases are shared with TRBD1. Per germline, CDR1 MNHNS and CDR2 SASEGT. V lost 6 bases to trimming and J lost 2 bases; unmatched junction nucleotides: 7. This CDR3 comprises 15 residues. The CDR3 bases are TGTGCCAGCAGCCGCAACAGGGGCGGCAATCAGCCCCAGCATTTT. It is translated as CASSRNRGGNQPQHF.

The V gene is TRBV5-1, the J gene TRBJ2-3; tentatively, D is TRBD1 (5 bases). There are 14 residues in the CDR3. Germline lookup yields CDR1 SGHRS and CDR2 YFSETQ. Trimming cost V 0 bases and J 4 bases, with 9 bases left between them. The DNA for the CDR3 is TGCGCCAGCAGCTTGGCCAGGGTGGCAGATACGCAGTATTTT. Translation: CASSLARVADTQYF.

The J gene is TRBJ2-5, the V gene TRBV29-1, with TRBD2 matching over 7 bases. The germline gives CDR1 SQVTM, CDR2 ANQGSEA. Trimming cost V 4 bases and J 5 bases; bases outside gene matches: 16. The CDR3 sequence is 16 residues long. CDR3 residues: CSVAQGGSGLGETQYF. The CDR3 DNA is TGCAGCGTTGCACAAGGCGGTAGCGGGCTGGGGGAGACCCAGTACTTC.

The gene calls are TRBV9 and TRBJ2-5, with D unclear. Germline CDR1 reads SGDLS; CDR2 reads YYNGEE. The CDR3 covers 15 residues. V was shortened by 0 bases and J by 4 bases, with 13 bases between the two germline ends. The CDR3 region has the DNA TGTGCCAGCAGCGTAGGGTTCAGCCGAGGAGAGACCCAGTACTTC. Its translation: CASSVGFSRGETQYF.

V is TRBV7-9 and J is TRBJ1-2; 8 bases fit TRBD1. The germline CDR1 and CDR2 sequences are SEHNR and FQNEAQ (reference sequence). This CDR3 has 15 residues. V lost 5 bases, J lost 3 bases, and 8 bases stayed unmatched. The CDR3 DNA reads as TGTGCCAGCAGCCTAGGACAGGGAAGCTACTATGGCTACACCTTC. As protein: CASSLGQGSYYGYTF.

The chain joins TRBV6-5 to TRBJ1-2; D is unclear. The CDR3 spans 14 residues. Germline V lookup: CDR1 MNHEY, CDR2 SVGAGI. With 2 bases removed from V and 4 bases from J, the gap between germline ends came to 11 bases. CDR3 DNA: TGTGCCAGCAGTTACAACCCCTCCGGCTATGGCTACACCTTC. Amino acids: CASSYNPSGYGYTF.

This clone was seen only a few times. The DNA of the CDR3 is TGCGCCAGCAGCCAACTAGCGGGGGCGTACGAGCAGTACTTC. Its protein product is CASSQLAGAYEQYF. V is TRBV4-1 and J is TRBJ2-7, with 10 positions matching TRBD2. Trimming at V came to 2 bases and at J to 4 bases, leaving 2 bases not matched to a gene. The CDR3 runs to 14 residues. The germline V gene encodes CDR1 MGHRA and CDR2 YSYEKL.

V is TRBV27 and J is TRBJ2-1; possibly TRBD1 for D (6 bases). V lost 2 bases and J lost 8, with 7 bases in between. CDR1 MNHEY and CDR2 SMNVEV come from the germline V gene (reference sequence). The CDR3 length is 12 residues. The CDR3 loop reads CASSLTGYEQFF. CDR3 nucleotide sequence: TGTGCCAGCAGTTTAACAGGGTATGAGCAGTTCTTC.

The rearrangement joins TRBV19 to TRBJ1-3, with a possible D match to TRBD1 (5 bases). Germline V gene lookup returns CDR1 LNHDA and CDR2 SQIVND (reference sequence). The V and J ends lost 3 bases and 2 bases respectively, with 11 bases between them. The length of the CDR3 is 15 residues. This chain's CDR3 is CASSIWGLAGNTIYF. CDR3 nucleotide sequence: TGTGCCAGTAGTATCTGGGGCCTCGCTGGAAACACCATATATTTT.

The chain is built from TRBV11-2 and TRBJ1-1, with a tentative D call TRBD1 (6 bases). This CDR3 spans 15 amino acids. V lost 5 bases and J lost 1, with 14 bases in between. Germline V gene lookup returns CDR1 SGHAT and CDR2 FQNNGV. The CDR3 sequence is CASSTRQTGNTEAFF. The CDR3 DNA reads as TGTGCCAGCAGCACAAGACAGACAGGGAACACTGAAGCTTTCTTT.

This sequence joins TRBV27 and TRBJ1-1, with D unclear. The CDR3 has 12 residues. From germline, CDR1 is MNHEY and CDR2 SMNVEV (reference sequence). Trimming cost V 5 bases and J 8 bases, with 12 bases left between them. The CDR3 spells CASSPRGREAFF. CDR3 in DNA: TGTGCCAGCAGTCCCCGAGGGAGGGAAGCTTTCTTT.

The gene calls are TRBV30 and TRBJ2-3; TRBD2 matches at 12 bases. The CDR3 totals 16 residues. Trimming took 4 bases from V and 0 from J; bases not matched to a gene: 5. Per the germline V gene, CDR1 is GTSNPN and CDR2 is SVGIG (reference sequence). The CDR3 coding sequence is TGTGCCTGGAACCCGGGACTAGCGGGTAGCACAGATACGCAGTATTTT. Translation gives CAWNPGLAGSTDTQYF.

This chain links TRBV27 with TRBJ1-1; D gene unclear. Germline values: CDR1 MNHEY, CDR2 SMNVEV (reference sequence). The V and J ends lost 0 bases and 4 bases respectively, with 6 bases between them. CDR3 length: 13 residues. The CDR3 DNA sequence: TGTGCCAGCAGTTTATCACCGGGCACTGAAGCTTTCTTT. Translating gives CASSLSPGTEAFF.

This clone occurred once. The genes are TRBV7-9 and TRBJ1-2, with TRBD1 matching over 7 bases. Trimming cost V 5 bases and J 5 bases; bases outside gene matches: 11. From germline, CDR1 is SEHNR and CDR2 FQNEAQ (reference sequence). This CDR3 comprises 15 residues. CDR3 nucleotide sequence: TGTGCCAGCAGCAAAGTCACTCCGGGACAGTATGGCTACACCTTC. The encoded protein is CASSKVTPGQYGYTF.

This chain uses TRBV4-1 with TRBJ2-5, with 10 bases aligning to TRBD2. The CDR3 sequence is 16 residues long. Germline V gene lookup returns CDR1 MGHRA and CDR2 YSYEKL. J was trimmed by 5 bases and V by 5 bases; bases with no gene match: 11. CDR3 region: CASSNPGQRGGETQYF. CDR3 sequence (DNA): TGCGCCAGCAGCAATCCGGGACAGCGGGGGGGGGAGACCCAGTACTTC.

The chain employs TRBV6-5 and TRBJ1-2; 8 nucleotides agree with TRBD1. CDR3 length: 13 amino acids. Germline V gene sequence: CDR1 MNHEY, CDR2 SVGAGI. Trimming took 6 bases from V and 3 from J; bases not matched to a gene: 3. The CDR3 DNA reads TGTGCCAGCAGGGAACAGGGGGACTATGGCTACACCTTC. Translating gives CASREQGDYGYTF.

CDR3: CASSLRTDNRPLEQYF. The DNA of the CDR3 is TGTGCCAGCAGCCTCCGGACAGACAATAGGCCTCTCGAGCAGTACTTC. This chain joins TRBV13 and TRBJ2-7, with D tentatively TRBD1 (6 bases). CDR1 and CDR2 (germline): PRHDT, FYEKMQ (reference sequence). V gave up 5 bases and J gave up 6 bases, with 23 bases separating them. This CDR3 has 16 residues.

This clone was found once. The chain uses TRBV7-9 and TRBJ2-1; TRBD2 agrees at 7 bases. The CDR3 length is 15 residues. V gave up 5 bases and J gave up 2 bases; unmatched junction bases: 6. The germline V gene has CDR1 SEHNR and CDR2 FQNEAQ (reference sequence). CDR3 amino acids: CASSPSGEPYNEQFF. The CDR3 DNA reads as TGTGCCAGCAGCCCAAGCGGGGAACCCTACAATGAGCAGTTCTTC. The variable domain in full, completed from reference TRBV7-9 and TRBJ2-1, reads DTGVSQNPRHKITKRGQNVTFRCDPISEHNRLYWYRQTLGQGPEFLTYFQNEAQLEKSRLLSDRFSAERPKGSFSTLEIQRTEQGDSAMYLCASSPSGEPYNEQFFGPGTRLTVL.

The chain couples TRBV6-4 to TRBJ2-1; D is possibly TRBD2 (6 bases). The germline V gene has CDR1 MRHNA and CDR2 SNTAGT. The CDR3 contains 16 residues. Deletions cut 6 bases from V and 2 bases from J, with 17 bases between. The CDR3 DNA sequence: TGTGCCAGCAGCCCCTCCGGGACTGGGCCCTACAATGAGCAGTTCTTC. It specifies CASSPSGTGPYNEQFF.